The sequence of this TCR beta chain was determined in a study of T cell repertoires in cytomegalovirus infection. Background on the study: Shared public TCR beta signatures pointed to both CMV infection and a matching HLA type.

This clonotype was seen a few times. TCRdb re-called the reads with MiXCR, one entry per CDR3 protein. This repertoire shows hundreds of thousands of distinct CDR3 sequences, roughly 26% found once; its top ten account for approximately 8%. In germline, CDR1 is SGHKS, CDR2 YYEKEE (reference sequence). This CDR3 spans 18 amino acids. With 2 bases clipped from V and 0 bases from J, the junction kept 7 bases outside the gene matches. Material: CD8+ T cells from PBMCs. This chain uses TRBV5-5 with TRBJ1-6, with 8 bases lining up with TRBD1. The sequence was obtained from a human donor in good health (CMV status not recorded). Some clones in this sample may be carry-over from other donors' samples. CDR3 sequence reads: CASSFGAGGFSYNSPLHF. CDR3 nucleotides: TGTGCCAGCAGCTTCGGCGCAGGGGGCTTCTCCTATAATTCACCCCTCCACTTT.